The 20 T cell receptor beta chains listed next were all sequenced from one sample in a study of OX40 agonist ivuxolimab in advanced cancers. Sequencing used immunoSEQ multiplex PCR; TCRdb keeps in-frame clones, though not all of them. The table lists about 20,000 clones, 82% of them singletons. The source was CD4+ or CD8+ T cells sorted from blood, collected in a trial of the OX40 agonist ivuxolimab. These receptors all come from an adult with an advanced solid tumor such as melanoma, head and neck, liver or kidney cancer.

The J gene is TRBJ1-1, the V gene TRBV18, with D unclear. Germline CDR1 and CDR2: KGHSH and LQKENI. Trimming took off 3 bases at V and 1 base at J, with 6 bases between the two ends. The CDR3 spans 13 residues. The CDR3 loop is CASSPDQNTEAFF. The CDR3 DNA reads TGTGCCAGCTCACCTGACCAGAACACTGAAGCTTTCTTT.

This rearrangement joins TRBV9 to TRBJ2-2; D possibly corresponds to TRBD2 (5 bases). The CDR3 is made up of 14 amino acids. Germline-derived CDR1 and CDR2 are SGDLS and YYNGEE. Trimming pared 4 bases from V and 11 bases from J, leaving 18 bases between. The CDR3 loop is CASSPQFGDHELFF. The CDR3 DNA reads TGTGCCAGCAGCCCCCAGTTCGGGGATCACGAGCTGTTTTTT.

This clone was detected a few times. The chain joins TRBV11-2 to TRBJ2-7, with 10 bases identical to TRBD2. J gave up 11 bases and V 6 bases, and 7 bases lay outside the gene matches. Germline CDR1 SGHAT, CDR2 FQNNGV. The CDR3 contains 12 residues. DNA of the CDR3: TGTGCCAGCAGTCCCACTAGCGGGGTGAAGTACTTC. Translated: CASSPTSGVKYF.

V gene TRBV4-3 combines with J gene TRBJ1-2, with 9 positions matching TRBD1. Germline-derived CDR1 and CDR2 are LGHNA and YSLEER. After removal of 3 bases from V and 6 bases from J, the junction contained 8 bases not matched to a gene. The length of the CDR3 is 15 residues. In nucleotides, the CDR3 is TGCGCCAGCAGCCACCGGACAGGGGCGCTTAATGGCTACACCTTC. Translated: CASSHRTGALNGYTF.

The sample holds a few counts of this clone. The chain joins TRBV5-1 to TRBJ1-5; D unclear. Germline V gene data show CDR1 as SGHRS and CDR2 as YFSETQ. V was clipped by 0 bases and J by 1 base, with 5 bases between them. This CDR3 has 14 residues. CDR3 bases: TGCGCCAGCAGCTTGGGAGGGAGCAATCAGCCCCAGCATTTT. This translates into CASSLGGSNQPQHF.

The chain joins TRBV10-2 to TRBJ1-5; D unresolved. CDR1 is WSHSY, CDR2 SAAADI, per germline. The CDR3 sequence is 16 residues long. Trimming took 2 bases from V and 0 from J, leaving 11 bases between them. CDR3 coding DNA: TGCGCCAGCAGTGAGAGGGCGGCCCGTAGCAATCAGCCCCAGCATTTT. Translating it yields CASSERAARSNQPQHF.

In this sample, this clone turned up once. This chain's CDR3 is CASSQGQFNYGYTF. CDR3 DNA sequence: TGCGCCAGCAGCCAGGGACAATTTAACTATGGCTACACCTTC. This rearrangement joins TRBV4-1 to TRBJ1-2; possible D gene TRBD1, 6 bases. Germline V CDR1 and CDR2: MGHRA, YSYEKL. The V end lost 3 bases, the J end lost 1 base, and 9 bases lay between the germline ends. CDR3 length: 14 residues.

The chain uses TRBV7-2 and TRBJ1-2; TRBD1 might be the D (6 bases). V lost 5 bases to trimming and J lost 0 bases, with 16 bases between them. The CDR3 is 16 residues long. Germline V gene sequence: CDR1 SGHTA, CDR2 FQGNSA. The CDR3, as DNA: TGTGCCAGCAGCCAAGGGGGTGCGGGGGCTAACTATGGCTACACCTTC. Protein product: CASSQGGAGANYGYTF.

This chain connects TRBV5-1 to TRBJ2-3; unclear D gene. Trimming shortened V by 7 bases and J by 4 bases, and 7 bases separated the two germline ends. The CDR3 length is 11 residues. The germline V gene encodes CDR1 SGHRS and CDR2 YFSETQ. CDR3 bases: TGCGCCAGCTCGAATGCAGATACGCAGTATTTT. Its protein is CASSNADTQYF.

This chain joins TRBV6-1 and TRBJ2-7; no definite D call. Germline assignment: CDR1 MNHNS and CDR2 SASEGT. Trimming pared 2 bases from V and 3 bases from J, leaving 11 bases between. The CDR3 totals 14 residues. The CDR3 reads CASSEPVVSYEQYF. The CDR3 DNA reads as TGTGCCAGCAGTGAACCGGTGGTGAGCTACGAGCAGTACTTC.

Here the CDR3 reads CASGLVTLGRRGNQPQHF. The DNA for the CDR3 is TGTGCTAGTGGTTTGGTTACCCTCGGACGCAGGGGAAATCAGCCCCAGCATTTT. V is TRBV12-5 and J is TRBJ1-5; D may be TRBD1 (6 bases). Germline values: CDR1 LGHNT, CDR2 FRNRAP. Between the trimmed V and J ends, which lost 0 bases and 4 bases, there was a span of 19 bases. CDR3 length equals 18 residues. Combining the CDR3 with reference TRBV12-5 and TRBJ1-5 gives the whole variable domain DARVTQTPRHKVTEMGQEVTMRCQPILGHNTVFWYRQTMMQGLELLAYFRNRAPLDDSGMPKDRFSAEMPDATLATLKIQPSEPRDSAVYFCASGLVTLGRRGNQPQHFGDGTRLSIL.

The chain is built from TRBV18 and TRBJ2-1; 10 bases fit TRBD2. The length of the CDR3 is 16 residues. V trimming: 5 bases; J trimming: 4 bases; junction bases outside the gene matches: 8. CDR1 is KGHSH and CDR2 is LQKENI in the germline V gene. DNA of the CDR3: TGTGCCAGCTCATCCTTTAGCGGGGGGCTTTACAATGAGCAGTTCTTC. Its protein product is CASSSFSGGLYNEQFF. Based on the CDR3 plus reference TRBV18 and TRBJ2-1, the full variable domain is NAGVMQNPRHLVRRRGQEARLRCSPMKGHSHVYWYRQLPEEGLKFMVYLQKENIIDESGMPKERFSAEFPKEGPSILRIQQVVRGDSAAYFCASSSFSGGLYNEQFFGPGTRLTVL.

The chain carries TRBV7-2 and TRBJ1-2; D is unresolved. V gave up 1 base and J gave up 0 bases, with 3 bases separating them. Germline V CDR1 and CDR2: SGHTA, FQGNSA. CDR3 length equals 13 residues. For the CDR3, the DNA is TGTGCCAGCAGCTTAGTAGCTAACTATGGCTACACCTTC. Encoded protein: CASSLVANYGYTF.

The V call is TRBV5-1, the J call TRBJ2-1; D possibly matches TRBD1 or TRBD2 (5 bases each). The CDR3 totals 17 residues. Per the germline V gene, CDR1 is SGHRS and CDR2 is YFSETQ. V lost 9 bases to trimming and J lost 4 bases, with 26 bases between them. The CDR3 reads CAIRGEWEMRIYNEQFF. The CDR3 bases are TGCGCCATCCGGGGCGAGTGGGAGATGAGGATATACAATGAGCAGTTCTTC. The whole variable domain, filled in from reference TRBV5-1 and TRBJ2-1, reads KAGVTQTPRYLIKTRGQQVTLSCSPISGHRSVSWYQQTPGQGLQFLFEYFSETQRNKGNFPGRFSGRQFSNSRSEMNVSTLELGDSALYLCAIRGEWEMRIYNEQFFGPGTRLTVL.

J is TRBJ1-2 and V is TRBV4-2, with D perhaps TRBD1 (5 bases). CDR1 and CDR2 (germline): LGHNA, YNFKEQ. V gave up 3 bases and J gave up 3 bases, with 8 bases separating them. The CDR3 has 13 amino acids. CDR3: CASSHGTDYGYTF. DNA for the CDR3: TGTGCCAGCAGCCATGGGACGGACTATGGCTACACCTTC.

The CDR3 here is CASKEKLNTGELFF. CDR3 nucleotides: TGTGCCAGCAAAGAAAAGTTAAACACCGGGGAGCTGTTTTTT. This chain connects TRBV6-6 to TRBJ2-2; D unresolved. CDR1 is MNHNY and CDR2 is SVGAGI in the germline V gene (reference sequence). The CDR3 totals 14 residues. Trimming pared 7 bases from V and 2 bases from J, leaving 11 bases between.

The table lists this clone with a few counts. J is TRBJ2-1 and V is TRBV9, with 7 bases identical to TRBD1. Per the germline V gene, CDR1 is SGDLS and CDR2 is YYNGEE. V dropped 0 bases and J dropped 0; count of bases not matched to a gene: 3. The CDR3 is made up of 16 amino acids. This chain's CDR3 is CASSVGYRGSYNEQFF. The CDR3 DNA is TGTGCCAGCAGCGTAGGATACAGGGGCTCCTACAATGAGCAGTTCTTC.

The rearrangement uses TRBV19 and TRBJ1-1; D gene uncertain. Germline-derived CDR1 and CDR2 are LNHDA and SQIVND (reference sequence). This CDR3 has 16 residues. Deletions cut 6 bases from V and 0 bases from J, with 17 bases between. Here the CDR3 DNA reads TGTGCCAGTAGAGCCCGCTCAGGCCTTATGAACACTGAAGCTTTCTTT. The encoded protein is CASRARSGLMNTEAFF.

For this clone: Other DNA sequences in this sample translate to the same CDR3. The V and J genes are TRBV7-2 and TRBJ2-2, with D perhaps matching TRBD2 (6 bases). CDR1 SGHTA and CDR2 FQGNSA come from the germline V gene. Trimming removed 4 bases at V and 5 bases at J, with 11 bases between. This CDR3 comprises 14 residues. The CDR3 here is CASSYRAGTGELFF. The DNA of the CDR3 is TGTGCCAGCAGCTACCGCGCGGGAACCGGGGAGCTGTTTTTT.

This clone was counted a single time. The V call is TRBV5-8, the J call TRBJ1-1, with D perhaps TRBD1 (5 bases). The CDR3 totals 16 residues. Germline V gene data show CDR1 as SGHTS and CDR2 as YDEGEE. V was clipped by 4 bases and J by 0 bases, with 16 bases between them. The CDR3 protein is CASSLPQGSLNTEAFF. As DNA, the CDR3 is TGTGCCAGCAGCCTACCCCAGGGTTCCTTGAACACTGAAGCTTTCTTT.